These T cell receptor beta chains were read from a single sample in a study of OX40 agonist ivuxolimab in advanced cancers. Clones were sequenced by immunoSEQ multiplex PCR, and TCRdb holds only the in-frame ones, with some missing. There are roughly 100,000 clones in the sample; 87% occur only once, and approximately 0.3% lies in the top ten. The material was CD4+ or CD8+ T cells sorted from blood, obtained in a trial of the OX40 agonist ivuxolimab. Receptors were obtained from an adult with an advanced solid tumor such as melanoma, head and neck, liver or kidney cancer. The CDR3 runs from the conserved cysteine through the conserved F or W. A D gene is named only where the DNA matches it firmly. Some rows mark clone size as missing; the rest say once, few, many or name a class of expanded clone.

clone_size | j_call | d_call | v_call | cdr3_nt | cdr3_aa
NA | TRBJ2-5 | NA | TRBV27 | TGTGCCAGCAGTTTTGTCGGGGCAGGAGAGACCCAGTACTTC | CASSFVGAGETQYF
NA | TRBJ1-3 | TRBD1 | TRBV10-3 | TGTGCCACCACAGGGGGACCTGGAAACACCATATATTTT | CATTGGPGNTIYF
NA | TRBJ2-7 | NA | TRBV7-9 | TGTGCCAGCAGCTTAGCGCTAAGTGGGGGCAGATCCTACGAGCAGTACTTC | CASSLALSGGRSYEQYF
NA | TRBJ1-3 | TRBD1 | TRBV5-4 | TGTGCCAGCAGCCTAACGACAGGGGTGGGAAACACCATATATTTT | CASSLTTGVGNTIYF
NA | TRBJ2-1 | TRBD2 | TRBV6-5 | TGTGCCAGCAGTTCCCCTGGCGGGGGGAGTGGTGAGCAGTTCTTC | CASSSPGGGSGEQFF
NA | TRBJ2-1 | TRBD2 | TRBV7-9 | TGTGCCAGCAGCCGATACAGCGGGGTTAGCTACAATGAGCAGTTCTTC | CASSRYSGVSYNEQFF
once | TRBJ1-2 | NA | TRBV4-1 | TGCGCCAGCAGCCAAGGGGGACGGGGGACTTTTAACTATGGCTACACCTTC | CASSQGGRGTFNYGYTF
NA | TRBJ1-4 | NA | TRBV30 | TGTGCCTGGAGTGTACTATCAGGGGTAGGCGAAAAACTGTTTTTT | CAWSVLSGVGEKLFF
NA | TRBJ2-2 | NA | TRBV7-3 | TGTGCCAGCAAGGCGGGGGCCATGAACACCGGGGAGCTGTTTTTT | CASKAGAMNTGELFF
NA | TRBJ2-5 | TRBD1 | TRBV7-8 | TGTGCCAGCAGCATCAGGGACAGCGCCCCTCAAGAGACCCAGTACTTC | CASSIRDSAPQETQYF
NA | TRBJ2-7 | NA | TRBV5-1 | TGCGCCAGCAGCTTGGACCGGTACGAGCAGTACTTC | CASSLDRYEQYF
NA | TRBJ1-1 | NA | TRBV6-1 | TGTGCCAGCAGTGAACATCTGAACACTGAAGCTTTCTTT | CASSEHLNTEAFF
NA | TRBJ1-1 | NA | TRBV6-5 | TGTGCCAGCAGTTACTCGGGCCAGGGAACTGAAGCTTTCTTT | CASSYSGQGTEAFF
once | TRBJ1-1 | NA | TRBV6-1 | TGTGCCAGCAGCCATACCATGGAAGGGACTGAAGCTTTCTTT | CASSHTMEGTEAFF
NA | TRBJ1-4 | NA | TRBV2 | TGTGCCAGCAGTGGACAGTTTTTTCCTAATGAAAAACTGTTTTTT | CASSGQFFPNEKLFF
NA | TRBJ2-7 | NA | TRBV5-4 | TGTGCCAGCAGCTTGCAAGCCGGGACAAGGACCTCCTACGAGCAGTACTTC | CASSLQAGTRTSYEQYF
NA | TRBJ1-5 | NA | TRBV4-2 | TGTGCCAGCAGCCAAGATCCAGGACAGCCCCAGCATTTT | CASSQDPGQPQHF
NA | TRBJ2-5 | TRBD1 | TRBV10-1 | TGCGCCAGCGCGCGGGACAGGATGCAAGAGACCCAGTACTTC | CASARDRMQETQYF
NA | TRBJ1-2 | NA | TRBV19 | TGTGCCAGTAGTAACGTTGAATTCTATGGCTACACCTTC | CASSNVEFYGYTF
few | TRBJ1-2 | TRBD1 | TRBV10-2 | TGCGCCAGCAGTGAGTCAAAGAACAGGGGGGCGAACGATGGCTACACCTTC | CASSESKNRGANDGYTF
NA | TRBJ2-7 | TRBD1 | TRBV9 | TGTGCCAGCAGCGGGGGGACAGGGCCCTACGAGCAGTACTTC | CASSGGTGPYEQYF
once | TRBJ2-2 | TRBD1 | TRBV15 | TGTGCCACCAGCCGGGACAGGGGGCGAGACGGGGAGCTGTTTTTT | CATSRDRGRDGELFF
NA | TRBJ2-7 | NA | TRBV21-1 | TGTGCCAGCACTAAAGTGGGGGACGGAGTCTCCTACGAGCAGTACTTC | CASTKVGDGVSYEQYF
NA | TRBJ2-1 | TRBD1 | TRBV5-5 | TGTGCCAGCAGGTCCGGGACAGAGGGATACAATGAGCAGTTCTTC | CASRSGTEGYNEQFF
NA | TRBJ2-2 | NA | TRBV5-1 | TGCGCCAGCAGCCCCGGAGGGGCTAACACCGGGGAGCTGTTTTTT | CASSPGGANTGELFF
NA | TRBJ1-3 | NA | TRBV11-3 | TGTGCCAGCAGCCATGACCGACACCCTGGAAACACCATATATTTT | CASSHDRHPGNTIYF
NA | TRBJ1-5 | TRBD1 | TRBV19 | TGTGCCAGTAGTCCCCTTGACAGGGATAGCAATCAGCCCCAGCATTTT | CASSPLDRDSNQPQHF
NA | TRBJ2-3 | TRBD2 | TRBV11-2 | TGTGCCAGCACCCCCGGCGCGGGGGGAAGCACAGATACGCAGTATTTT | CASTPGAGGSTDTQYF
once | TRBJ1-1 | NA | TRBV6-5 | TGTGCCAGCAGCCAAGGGAGGAACACTGAAGCTTTCTTT | CASSQGRNTEAFF
NA | TRBJ2-1 | NA | TRBV19 | TGTGCCTCACAACCGGGGGACAACTCCTACAATGAGCAGTTCTTC | CASQPGDNSYNEQFF
NA | TRBJ1-1 | NA | TRBV25-1 | TGTGCCAGCAGGGGGCAAAACGGGGCCACTGAAGCTTTCTTT | CASRGQNGATEAFF
few | TRBJ2-1 | TRBD1 | TRBV29-1 | TGCAGCTGTCAGGGGGATAACTACAATGAGCAGTTCTTC | CSCQGDNYNEQFF
once | TRBJ2-7 | NA | TRBV5-1 | TGCGCCAGCACCCGGGGGGCCCCGGGGGAGCAGTACTTC | CASTRGAPGEQYF
NA | TRBJ2-1 | NA | TRBV11-2 | TGTGCCAGCAGCCCCATCCCGGGGGGCCGGGTAAGAGAGCAGTTCTTC | CASSPIPGGRVREQFF
NA | TRBJ1-1 | NA | TRBV9 | TGTGCCAGCAGCACCCGAGCGAACACCGAAGCTTTCTTT | CASSTRANTEAFF
NA | TRBJ2-4 | TRBD2 | TRBV5-4 | TGTGCCAGCAGCCCGGGACTAGCGGGCCCAGGGGACATTCAGTACTTC | CASSPGLAGPGDIQYF
NA | TRBJ2-7 | NA | TRBV7-2 | TGTGCCAGCAGCTTCAAGGGGGCCTACGAGCAGTACTTC | CASSFKGAYEQYF
NA | TRBJ1-2 | TRBD1 | TRBV25-1 | TGTGCCAGCAGTGAAGACTCAGGGGGGTGGTATGGCTACACCTTC | CASSEDSGGWYGYTF
NA | TRBJ2-3 | TRBD2 | TRBV5-1 | TGCGCCAGCAGCTTGGGAGCGGGGGGCACAGATACGCAGTATTTT | CASSLGAGGTDTQYF
NA | TRBJ1-4 | NA | TRBV19 | TGTGCCAGTATTGCCGGCCCCCCGACGGGGAAACTGTTTTTT | CASIAGPPTGKLFF
NA | TRBJ2-3 | TRBD2 | TRBV11-3 | TGTGCCAGCAGCTCCAGGGGACTAGCGTCTACCGATACGCAGTATTTT | CASSSRGLASTDTQYF
NA | TRBJ2-1 | TRBD1 | TRBV5-1 | TGCGCCAGCAGCTGGTCAGGACAGGGGGCGAATGAGCAGTTCTTC | CASSWSGQGANEQFF
NA | TRBJ1-6 | NA | TRBV6-5 | TGTGCCAGCAGTCCCAGGGGAATGTCACCCCTCCACTTT | CASSPRGMSPLHF
NA | TRBJ2-7 | NA | TRBV14 | TGTGCCAGCAGTCTATTTATCACAGGGACTGGCGAGCAGTACTTC | CASSLFITGTGEQYF
NA | TRBJ2-2 | NA | TRBV9 | TGTGCCAGCAACCCTAGGGGGTCCACCGGGGAGCTGTTTTTT | CASNPRGSTGELFF
NA | TRBJ1-1 | TRBD1 | TRBV11-2 | TGTGCCAGCAGCTTAGTGGGACAGGGGAGTGCGGACACTGAAGCTTTCTTT | CASSLVGQGSADTEAFF
few | TRBJ2-2 | NA | TRBV6-1 | TGTGCCAGCAGGGGGGGCCCTAACACCGGGGAGCTGTTTTTT | CASRGGPNTGELFF
NA | TRBJ1-1 | NA | TRBV18 | TGTGCCAGCTCAAGATTTGATAACGGCCCCCGGGGGACTGAAGCTTTCTTT | CASSRFDNGPRGTEAFF
NA | TRBJ2-7 | NA | TRBV7-2 | TGTGCCAGCAGCCACGGGGGCGAGCAGTACTTC | CASSHGGEQYF
few | TRBJ1-1 | TRBD1 | TRBV4-2 | TGTGCCAGCAGCCCCATAGGACAGGGGGGCACTGAAGCTTTCTTT | CASSPIGQGGTEAFF
NA | TRBJ2-3 | TRBD1 | TRBV27 | TGTGCCAGCAGTTCATTACAGGGGGCTAAAGGAGATACGCAGTATTTT | CASSSLQGAKGDTQYF
few | TRBJ2-7 | NA | TRBV27 | TGTGCCAGCAGTTCAGGTGTTCTCGACTACGAGCAGTACTTC | CASSSGVLDYEQYF
NA | TRBJ1-2 | NA | TRBV5-1 | TGCGCCAGCAGCTTGGGTGGGAGGACGGGAGTCGGTGGCTACACCTTC | CASSLGGRTGVGGYTF
NA | TRBJ1-2 | NA | TRBV13 | TGTGCCAGCAGCTTTTTGGCCCCAACGAACTATGGCTACACCTTC | CASSFLAPTNYGYTF
NA | TRBJ1-5 | TRBD1 | TRBV7-2 | TGTGCCAGCAGTGGGGGTCGGACAGGGGTCAATCAGCCCCAGCATTTT | CASSGGRTGVNQPQHF
few | TRBJ2-7 | TRBD2 | TRBV30 | TGTGCCTGGAACCCGTATTGGGGGAGGGCCTACGAGCAGTACTTC | CAWNPYWGRAYEQYF
NA | TRBJ1-3 | NA | TRBV19 | TGTGCCAGTAGTATCACTTCCTGGGGAAACACCATATATTTT | CASSITSWGNTIYF
NA | TRBJ2-3 | TRBD1 | TRBV10-3 | TGTGCCATCAGCTTGGGACAGGGGGCGGCAGATACGCAGTATTTT | CAISLGQGAADTQYF